In this sample, the clone carrying this TCR beta chain turned up a few times. Its antigen is not known. The entry originates in a study of blood T cells in healthy people across ages. Study in general: About one barcoded beta molecule per two T cells was captured by template switching.

Isolated PBMCs totaled at least 7 million in each sample. A J-beta primer mix and a sample-barcoded 5' primer were used in a second PCR of about 7 to 12 cycles. From the 5' RACE reads, TCRdb called clonotypes with MiXCR, one entry per CDR3 protein. Altogether around 850,000 distinct CDR3 sequences are present, 35% to 40% being singletons, with the ten largest covering 10% to 15%. Study results and limitations: Unsorted PBMCs prevented conclusive naive versus antigen-experienced comparison.

V lost 3 bases to trimming and J lost 0 bases, with 15 bases between them. Looked up from germline, CDR1 is MGHRA and CDR2 is YSYEKL. The CDR3 is 17 amino acids. The sequencing input was blood. J is TRBJ2-1 and V is TRBV4-1; either TRBD1 or TRBD2 may supply D (5 bases each). This TCR was recovered from a young man in good health. For the CDR3, the DNA is TGCGCCAGCAGCCAGCCTAGACCAGGGAGCTCCTACAATGAGCAGTTCTTC. It yields the protein CASSQPRPGSSYNEQFF.